This TCR beta chain originates from a study of blood T cell repertoires in COVID-19. Study summary: Sample material is recorded as cDNA or gDNA derived from T cells, B-cell-depleted T cells, or PBMCs.

The V gene lost 1 base and the J gene lost 7 bases, with 13 bases spanning the gap. The CDR3 spans 14 residues. Germline V gene lookup returns CDR1 SEHNR and CDR2 FQNEAQ (reference sequence). TCRdb's copy holds only in-frame clones and misses some; the assay was immunoSEQ multiplex PCR. Seen here are hundreds of thousands of clones, over 80% observed once, and the top ten hold under 0.3%. This receptor was obtained from a young woman with acute or convalescent COVID-19. Sequences were obtained from peripheral blood. The rearrangement joins TRBV7-9 to TRBJ1-2; the D is unclear. This CDR3 reads CASSLGDFISGYTF. In DNA, the CDR3 is TGTGCCAGCAGCTTAGGCGACTTTATTTCTGGCTACACCTTC. Full variable domain (remainder filled in from reference TRBV7-9 and TRBJ1-2): DTGVSQNPRHKITKRGQNVTFRCDPISEHNRLYWYRQTLGQGPEFLTYFQNEAQLEKSRLLSDRFSAERPKGSFSTLEIQRTEQGDSAMYLCASSLGDFISGYTFGSGTRLTVV.